This T cell receptor beta chain stems from a study of T cells in Graves' hyperthyroidism and ophthalmopathy. Patients having uncontrolled infection, another autoimmune disease, pregnancy or lactation were not included. Many counts were recorded for this clonotype. Its antigen is currently unknown. Points from the study as a whole: Blood samples included most of the expanded thyroid clonotypes exceeding 0.001. Ophthalmopathy was distinguished from stable hyperthyroidism by 13 V-J signatures. Ophthalmopathy was predicted by the model a median of roughly 6.7 months ahead of onset.

Germline lookup yields CDR1 SGDLS and CDR2 YYNGEE. V shed 4 bases and J 0 bases; nucleotides not matched to a gene: 7. The CDR3 covers 15 residues. The TCR beta CDR3 regions underwent amplification using RNA transcripts as the source. A first-round RT-PCR of the TCR CDR3 used the HTBI primer set. Via MiXCR, TCRdb re-called the multiplex PCR reads, giving one row per CDR3 protein. The sample carries 480,000 or so distinct CDR3 sequences, about 45% recorded once. This receptor was identified in an adult woman with Graves' disease, either hyperthyroidism or ophthalmopathy (not recorded which). The sample consisted of peripheral blood or thyroid tissue (not recorded which). This chain uses TRBV9 with TRBJ2-7; TRBD2 matches at 7 bases. The CDR3 DNA reads TGTGCCAGCAGCCCCCATAGCGGGTCCTCCTACGAGCAGTACTTC. It specifies CASSPHSGSSYEQYF.